This entry lists 9 T cell receptor beta chains sequenced from one sample in a study of Ad26.COV2.S vaccination and SARS-CoV-2 variants. Treatment noted: around 19 received Ad26.COV2.S at low or high dose, single or two shots; 5 received placebo; per-sample allocation not given. Sampling was done on day 63 after the first vaccine or placebo injection. Some clones are missing from TCRdb's copy, which holds only in-frame ones; the method was immunoSEQ multiplex PCR. Among hundreds of thousands of clones listed, 89% were seen once. Source: peripheral blood, taken in a trial of Ad26.COV2.S vaccine versus placebo. Receptor source: a person aged 18 to 59 who received the Ad26.COV2.S COVID-19 vaccine or a placebo.

The V call is TRBV5-6, the J call TRBJ1-1; 7 bases agree with TRBD1. There are 14 residues in the CDR3. The junction had 11 bases not matched to a gene; V was cut back by 4 bases and J by 8 bases. Germline CDR1 and CDR2: SGHDT and YYEEEE. The CDR3 nucleotides are TGTGCCAGCAGCCAACGCCAGGGGACAGTCGAAGCTTTCTTT. Amino acid sequence: CASSQRQGTVEAFF.

This sequence joins TRBV7-3 and TRBJ1-1, with D maybe TRBD1 (5 bases). CDR3 length: 14 residues. The germline V gene encodes CDR1 SGHTA and CDR2 FQGTGA. Trimming took off 2 bases at V and 1 base at J, with 8 bases between the two ends. The CDR3 is CASSLSGGNTEAFF. CDR3 coding DNA: TGTGCCAGCAGCTTATCGGGGGGGAACACTGAAGCTTTCTTT. Full variable domain (remainder filled in from reference TRBV7-3 and TRBJ1-1): GAGVSQTPSNKVTEKGKYVELRCDPISGHTALYWYRQSLGQGPEFLIYFQGTGAADDSGLPNDRFFAVRPEGSVSTLKIQRTERGDSAVYLCASSLSGGNTEAFFGQGTRLTVV.

This CDR3 reads CASSQVRGTSGYNEQFF. CDR3 nucleotide sequence: TGCGCCAGCAGCCAAGTTCGAGGGACTAGCGGATACAATGAGCAGTTCTTC. J is TRBJ2-1 and V is TRBV4-1, with 11 bases matching TRBD2. The CDR3 is 17 residues long. Germline V lookup: CDR1 MGHRA, CDR2 YSYEKL. V gave up 1 base and J gave up 4 bases; unmatched junction bases: 6.

The rearrangement joins TRBV13 to TRBJ1-1; no clear D. The CDR3 length is 13 residues. V lost 3 bases to trimming and J lost 7 bases, with 12 bases between them. From germline, CDR1 is PRHDT and CDR2 FYEKMQ (reference sequence). The CDR3 sequence: CASSFMGRHEAFF. The CDR3 bases are TGTGCCAGCAGCTTCATGGGCCGTCATGAAGCTTTCTTT.

This chain connects TRBV7-3 to TRBJ2-1; 7 bases line up with TRBD1. Germline loops: CDR1 SGHTA, CDR2 FQGTGA. CDR3 length: 17 residues. J was trimmed by 2 bases and V by 3 bases; bases with no gene match: 10. The CDR3 sequence: CASSLVGGGPAYNEQFF. CDR3 bases: TGTGCCAGCAGCTTGGTAGGGGGCGGCCCCGCCTACAATGAGCAGTTCTTC.

The V and J genes are TRBV14 and TRBJ2-2; 9 bases map to TRBD2. CDR1 is SGHDN and CDR2 is FVKESK in the germline V gene. The trim removed 3 bases at V and 8 bases at J, leaving 13 bases unmatched. The CDR3 has 17 amino acids. The CDR3 spells CASSHRGAGGPIGELFF. The CDR3 DNA reads as TGTGCCAGCAGCCATCGTGGCGCGGGAGGGCCAATAGGGGAGCTGTTTTTT.

The genes are TRBV9 and TRBJ1-4; D possibly corresponds to TRBD1 (5 bases). V was pared by 4 bases and J by 5 bases, with 9 bases between. Germline assignment: CDR1 SGDLS and CDR2 YYNGEE. The CDR3 spans 13 residues. The CDR3 here is CASSRDGNEKLFF. Written as DNA, the CDR3 is TGTGCCAGCAGCCGGGACGGGAATGAAAAACTGTTTTTT.

The V and J genes are TRBV18 and TRBJ2-5; TRBD2 matches 8 bases. With 4 bases clipped from V and 9 bases from J, the junction kept 4 bases outside the gene matches. The CDR3 covers 12 residues. The germline gives CDR1 KGHSH, CDR2 LQKENI. For the CDR3, the DNA is TGTGCCAGCTCACAGCTGCGGGAGGCCCAGTACTTC. Its protein product is CASSQLREAQYF.

The rearrangement uses TRBV18 and TRBJ2-7; no definite D call. Trimming took 4 bases from V and 7 from J, leaving 17 bases between them. The germline V gene has CDR1 KGHSH and CDR2 LQKENI. The CDR3 totals 14 residues. The CDR3 coding sequence is TGTGCCAGCTCACGCCTAGGTCCACTGGGAGAGCAGTACTTC. This gives the protein CASSRLGPLGEQYF.